Presented here are 5 T cell receptor beta chains from one specimen sequenced in a study of response to subunit inactivated influenza vaccine. TCRdb re-called the RT-PCR reads with MiXCR, one entry per CDR3 protein. The data contain approximately 300,000 distinct CDR3 sequences, about 20% of them singletons. The sequencing here drew on PBMCs from blood, taken approximately 20 months after vaccination. These receptor sequences come from a man in his fifties or sixties who received an inactivated influenza vaccine.

The rearrangement uses TRBV20-1 and TRBJ2-7; 14 bases agree with TRBD2. Germline trimming cut 5 bases from V and 0 bases from J; bases unmatched to any gene: 3. This CDR3 contains 15 residues. CDR1 DFQATT and CDR2 SNEGSKA come from the germline V gene (reference sequence). The CDR3 spells CSAPGLAGGSYEQYF. CDR3 DNA: TGCAGTGCTCCCGGACTAGCGGGAGGCTCCTACGAGCAGTACTTC.

This clonotype was detected only a few times. CDR3 protein: CATSGQASRQYF. In DNA form, the CDR3 reads TGTGCCACCTCGGGACAGGCATCACGGCAGTACTTC. This chain connects TRBV2 to TRBJ2-7, with 8 positions matching TRBD1. This CDR3 has 12 residues. V dropped 10 bases and J dropped 9; count of bases not matched to a gene: 11. Germline CDR1 is SNHLY and CDR2 is FYNNEI.

V gene TRBV6-1 combines with J gene TRBJ2-1; 11 bases fit TRBD2. CDR3 length: 14 residues. CDR1 MNHNS and CDR2 SASEGT come from the germline V gene. The trim removed 7 bases at V and 8 bases at J, leaving 7 bases unmatched. CDR3: CASIAGGLMYEQFF. As DNA, the CDR3 is TGTGCCAGCATAGCGGGAGGGCTTATGTATGAGCAGTTCTTC.

This clonotype was observed many times. The chain recombines TRBV6-2 or TRBV6-3 with TRBJ1-5, with unresolved D. V gave up 5 bases and J gave up 2 bases, with 13 bases separating them. CDR3 length: 15 residues. Germline assignment: CDR1 MNHEY and CDR2 SVGEGT. CDR3 in amino acids: CASSRVKPGNQPQHF. The CDR3 DNA sequence: TGTGCCAGCAGTCGGGTGAAGCCGGGCAATCAGCCCCAGCATTTT.

This clonotype was recorded many times. The DNA for the CDR3 is TGCGCCAGCAGCCAAGATCCATGGGGAACTGAAGCTTTCTTT. It translates to CASSQDPWGTEAFF. This rearrangement joins TRBV4-3 to TRBJ1-1, with no clear D. V lost 0 bases and J lost 5, with 10 bases in between. Germline lookup yields CDR1 LGHNA and CDR2 YSLEER. CDR3 length equals 14 residues.